This T cell receptor beta chain was observed in a study of T cell repertoires in cytomegalovirus infection. Notes on the study in general: It was HLA-C-restricted CMV-specific TCR beta clonotypes that dominated the response ex vivo.

As concerns this clonotype: Its antigen is unknown.

This CDR3 has 13 amino acids. The germline V and J ends were trimmed by 8 bases and 6 bases, with 17 bases remaining between them. Germline V gene data show CDR1 as MNHEY and CDR2 as SVGEGT. TCRdb re-derived calls from the reads in MiXCR, one entry per CDR3 protein. The sample holds a few hundred thousand distinct CDR3 sequences, roughly a third seen once. The clonotype comes from a human donor in good health (CMV status not recorded). Some clones in this sample may be carry-over from other donors' samples. Sequenced here: cultured PBMCs, sampled from culture after CMV antigen stimulation. This chain joins TRBV6-2 or TRBV6-3 and TRBJ2-7; D is unclear. The CDR3, as DNA: TGTGCCAGCCTTTGGAGACTCCACGCCGAGCAGTACTTC. Translation: CASLWRLHAEQYF.